This entry lists 9 T cell receptor beta chains sequenced from one sample in a study of Graves' ophthalmopathy and Graves' hyperthyroidism. Beta-chain TCR CDR3 regions were amplified from RNA transcripts. Second-round multiplex PCR came after first-round RT-PCR with HTBI primers. TCRdb independently ran MiXCR on the multiplex PCR reads; one entry per CDR3 protein. This sample has hundreds of thousands of distinct CDR3 sequences, with 21% found just once. Material for sequencing was peripheral blood. These receptor sequences come from a woman aged 18 to 35 with stable Graves' hyperthyroidism.

This clonotype has a count of ten or more. This CDR3 is CASSFRNTAYEQYF. The CDR3 DNA follows: TGTGCCAGCAGCTTTCGGAACACAGCCTACGAGCAGTACTTC. The chain recombines TRBV5-5 with TRBJ2-7; D uncertain. V lost 2 bases, J lost 2 bases, and 11 bases lay in between. Looked up from germline, CDR1 is SGHKS and CDR2 is YYEKEE (reference sequence). The CDR3 totals 14 residues.

This clonotype was recorded at least ten times. This chain links TRBV30 with TRBJ2-2, with a tentative D call TRBD2 (6 bases). This CDR3 region has 13 residues. Trimming left V 5 bases short and J 5 bases short, with 12 bases between. The germline gives CDR1 GTSNPN, CDR2 SVGIG (reference sequence). The CDR3 region has the DNA TGTGCCTGGGCCTTGGAGGGTACCGGGGAGCTGTTTTTT. This codes for CAWALEGTGELFF.

The table lists this clonotype with a few counts. The chain joins TRBV18 to TRBJ2-4; D might be TRBD1 or TRBD2, each matching 6 bases. From germline, CDR1 is KGHSH and CDR2 LQKENI. The CDR3 runs to 14 residues. Deletions cut 3 bases from V and 9 bases from J, with 15 bases between. The CDR3 DNA sequence: TGTGCCAGCTCACCTCCTAGCGAGACAGGCATTCAGTACTTC. This translates into CASSPPSETGIQYF. Full variable domain (missing parts from reference TRBV18 and TRBJ2-4): NAGVMQNPRHLVRRRGQEARLRCSPMKGHSHVYWYRQLPEEGLKFMVYLQKENIIDESGMPKERFSAEFPKEGPSILRIQQVVRGDSAAYFCASSPPSETGIQYFGAGTRLSVL.

In its sample, this clonotype was seen many times. The chain combines TRBV10-3 with TRBJ2-2; unclear D gene. V lost 0 bases, J lost 5 bases, and 10 bases lay in between. The CDR3 totals 15 residues. Germline V gives CDR1 ENHRY, CDR2 SYGVKD. The CDR3 nucleotides are TGTGCCATCAGTGAGTCGAAACCGCAAACCGGGGAGCTGTTTTTT. The encoded protein is CAISESKPQTGELFF.

At least ten counts were recorded for this clonotype. Here the CDR3 omits its conserved ending phenylalanine or tryptophan, so a read error is the likely source. The chain links TRBV28 to TRBJ1-6, with D maybe TRBD1 (5 bases). V lost 3 bases and J lost 5, with 14 bases in between. The CDR3 length is 16 residues. Per the germline V gene, CDR1 is MDHEN and CDR2 is SYDVKM. CDR3 residues: CASSLGQGGHNSPLHL. CDR3 DNA: TGTGCCAGCAGTTTGGGGCAGGGTGGGCATAATTCACCCCTCCACCTT.

This clonotype showed up many times. The chain is built from TRBV24-1 and TRBJ2-7; 8 positions match TRBD1. The CDR3 spans 14 residues. The ends lost 2 bases at V and 3 bases at J; junction bases unmatched: 2. Germline CDR1 is KGHDR and CDR2 is SFDVKD. DNA for the CDR3: TGTGCCACCAGTGATTCTACAGGGGGCTACGAGCAGTACTTC. This translates into CATSDSTGGYEQYF.

This clonotype was detected ten times or more. The gene calls are TRBV29-1 and TRBJ2-2; 8 nucleotides agree with TRBD1. J lost 1 base, V lost 6 bases, and 4 bases had no gene match. The CDR3 runs 14 residues. Germline V gives CDR1 SQVTM, CDR2 ANQGSEA. As DNA, the CDR3 is TGCAGCGTCGCCGGGACAGGGAACACCGGGGAGCTGTTTTTT. The encoded protein is CSVAGTGNTGELFF.

This clonotype was recorded at least ten times. The chain combines TRBV28 with TRBJ2-2, with D possibly being TRBD1 (5 bases). The V gene lost 3 bases and the J gene lost 1 base, with 18 bases spanning the gap. CDR1 is MDHEN, CDR2 SYDVKM, per germline. The length of the CDR3 is 18 residues. This CDR3 reads CASSLGIRRTRNTGELFF. CDR3 bases: TGTGCCAGCAGTTTGGGGATCCGTAGGACACGGAACACCGGGGAGCTGTTTTTT.

Ten or more counts support this clonotype. The V gene is TRBV6-5, the J gene TRBJ1-2, with 8 nucleotides matching TRBD1. Losses at the gene ends were 0 bases for V and 7 bases for J; bases not matched to a gene: 10. This CDR3 is 16 amino acids long. From germline, CDR1 is MNHEY and CDR2 SVGAGI. CDR3 DNA sequence: TGTGCCAGCAGTTACTCGGCAGGGGGCGATTTTCCTGGCTACACCTTC. Translating gives CASSYSAGGDFPGYTF.